A single sample is the source of the 13 T cell receptor beta chains below, sequenced in a study of OX40 agonist ivuxolimab in advanced cancers. Assay: immunoSEQ multiplex PCR; the TCRdb copy retains only in-frame clones and omits some. The sample lists around 33,000 clones, 80% to 85% seen once, with roughly 2.5% in the top ten. This specimen consisted of CD4+ or CD8+ T cells sorted from blood, obtained in a trial of the OX40 agonist ivuxolimab. Receptor source: an adult with an advanced solid tumor such as melanoma, head and neck, liver or kidney cancer.

This clone ranks as medium-sized. CDR3 DNA sequence: TGTGCCAGCAGCCGTGAGACACAGCCCCAGCATTTT. This gives the protein CASSRETQPQHF. The chain combines TRBV7-2 with TRBJ1-5; no clear D gene. This CDR3 spans 12 amino acids. The V and J ends lost 5 bases and 7 bases respectively, with 9 bases between them. Per germline, CDR1 SGHTA and CDR2 FQGNSA.

This chain links TRBV7-3 with TRBJ1-6, with D possibly being TRBD1 (6 bases). The CDR3 loop spans 14 amino acids. Germline CDR1 and CDR2: SGHTA and FQGTGA. Trimming removed 5 bases from V and 7 bases from J, with 12 bases in between. CDR3 DNA: TGTGCCAGCAGCCCAGGGGCGGCCAATTCACCCCTCCACTTT. It yields the protein CASSPGAANSPLHF.

The rearrangement links TRBV4-1 to TRBJ1-1, with a possible D match to TRBD1 (6 bases). V was cut by 4 bases and J by 9 bases, with 12 bases left in between. Germline lookup yields CDR1 MGHRA and CDR2 YSYEKL. This CDR3 contains 12 residues. CDR3 protein: CASSRTGGQAFF. For the CDR3, the DNA is TGCGCCAGCAGCCGAACCGGGGGGCAAGCTTTCTTT.

The chain is built from TRBV11-2 and TRBJ2-3; 13 nucleotides agree with TRBD2. The CDR3 runs to 17 residues. With 3 bases clipped from V and 5 bases from J, the junction kept 8 bases outside the gene matches. The germline V gene encodes CDR1 SGHAT and CDR2 FQNNGV. The CDR3 spells CASSFYGLAGVVDTQYF. The CDR3 DNA follows: TGTGCCAGCAGCTTTTATGGACTAGCGGGAGTGGTAGATACGCAGTATTTT.

The genes are TRBV9 and TRBJ1-3; D unresolved. Trimming cost V 6 bases and J 0 bases, with 10 bases left between them. The germline gives CDR1 SGDLS, CDR2 YYNGEE. The CDR3 loop spans 14 amino acids. The CDR3: CASTGRFSGNTIYF. CDR3 DNA sequence: TGTGCCAGCACCGGACGGTTCTCTGGAAACACCATATATTTT.

The chain uses TRBV7-9 and TRBJ2-5; D not resolved. This CDR3 contains 14 residues. CDR1 and CDR2 (germline): SEHNR, FQNEAQ (reference sequence). V shed 0 bases and J shed 2 bases, with 7 bases lying between them. CDR3 amino acids: CASSLAGEQETQYF. CDR3 in DNA: TGTGCCAGCAGCTTAGCTGGGGAACAAGAGACCCAGTACTTC. The full variable domain, with the rest looked up from reference TRBV7-9 and TRBJ2-5, is DTGVSQNPRHKITKRGQNVTFRCDPISEHNRLYWYRQTLGQGPEFLTYFQNEAQLEKSRLLSDRFSAERPKGSFSTLEIQRTEQGDSAMYLCASSLAGEQETQYFGPGTRLLVL.

The CDR3 protein is CASSSYQGQAHQETQYF. CDR3 bases: TGTGCCAGCAGTTCTTATCAGGGACAGGCCCACCAAGAGACCCAGTACTTC. J is TRBJ2-5 and V is TRBV28; 8 nucleotides align to TRBD1. The V and J ends lost 4 bases and 0 bases, in that order; junction bases with no gene match: 10. This CDR3 has 17 residues. Germline V gene data show CDR1 as MDHEN and CDR2 as SYDVKM.

This clone turned up a few times. J is TRBJ2-1 and V is TRBV7-2; D ambiguous. Germline CDR1 SGHTA, CDR2 FQGNSA. Trimming removed 8 bases at V and 6 bases at J, with 8 bases between. The CDR3 is 11 residues long. The CDR3 sequence is CASGNFNEQFF. DNA for the CDR3: TGTGCCAGCGGGAACTTCAATGAGCAGTTCTTC.

V is TRBV11-3 and J is TRBJ2-3; 9 nucleotides align to TRBD1. Germline assignment: CDR1 SGHNT and CDR2 YENEEA. The CDR3 runs to 15 residues. Trimming took 1 base from V and 4 from J; bases not matched to a gene: 3. CDR3 sequence (DNA): TGTGCCAGCAGCTTAGGGACAGGGGACGCAGATACGCAGTATTTT. As protein: CASSLGTGDADTQYF.

This clone was found a few times. The rearrangement uses TRBV5-4 and TRBJ2-5, with 9 positions matching TRBD2. The CDR3 consists of 17 residues. After removal of 0 bases from V and 3 bases from J, the junction contained 9 bases not matched to a gene. Germline assignment: CDR1 SGHNT and CDR2 YYREEE (reference sequence). CDR3 sequence (DNA): TGTGCCAGCAGCTTGGGCAAGTCGAGACTAGCGGAAGAGACCCAGTACTTC. It yields the protein CASSLGKSRLAEETQYF.

CDR3: CASSLGQNPNQPQHF. CDR3 bases: TGTGCCAGCAGCTTAGGGCAAAACCCGAATCAGCCCCAGCATTTT. The rearrangement uses TRBV7-9 and TRBJ1-5; D gene unclear. Germline V gene data show CDR1 as SEHNR and CDR2 as FQNEAQ (reference sequence). V was cut by 1 base and J by 4 bases, with 11 bases left in between. The CDR3 consists of 15 residues.

This chain uses TRBV5-1 with TRBJ2-1; the match to TRBD2 covers 10 bases. The germline gives CDR1 SGHRS, CDR2 YFSETQ. There are 14 residues in the CDR3. V lost 4 bases and J lost 9; bases outside the gene matches: 7. This CDR3 reads CASSPGTSEGEQFF. CDR3 nucleotide sequence: TGCGCCAGCAGCCCCGGGACTAGCGAGGGTGAGCAGTTCTTC.

This sequence joins TRBV29-1 and TRBJ1-5, with 9 bases lining up with TRBD1. The V and J ends lost 4 bases and 3 bases, in that order; junction bases with no gene match: 7. Germline loops: CDR1 SQVTM, CDR2 ANQGSEA. This CDR3 spans 15 amino acids. The CDR3 sequence: CSVASGQGPNQPQHF. The CDR3 nucleotides read TGCAGCGTTGCTTCGGGACAGGGACCCAATCAGCCCCAGCATTTT.